The 21 T cell receptor beta chains given below trace back to one sample, sequenced in a study of response to subunit inactivated influenza vaccine. Using its own MiXCR run on the RT-PCR reads, TCRdb lists one record per CDR3 protein. The sample lists about 180,000 distinct CDR3 sequences, about a tenth occurring once. The sample in question was non-naive T cells sorted from PBMCs, obtained on the day of vaccination. These receptors were collected from a man in his forties or fifties who received an inactivated influenza vaccine.

The gene calls are TRBV7-2 and TRBJ2-7, with D tentatively TRBD1 (5 bases). Trimming removed 4 bases from V and 2 bases from J, with 12 bases in between. The CDR3 has 14 residues. Germline V gives CDR1 SGHTA, CDR2 FQGNSA. The CDR3 is CASSSRTRPYEQYF. CDR3 DNA: TGTGCCAGCAGCTCAAGGACAAGACCCTACGAGCAGTACTTC. Based on the CDR3 plus reference TRBV7-2 and TRBJ2-7, the full variable domain is GAGVSQSPSNKVTEKGKDVELRCDPISGHTALYWYRQSLGQGLEFLIYFQGNSAPDKSGLPSDRFSAERTGGSVSTLTIQRTQQEDSAVYLCASSSRTRPYEQYFGPGTRLTVT.

This clonotype was detected only a few times. V gene TRBV4-2 combines with J gene TRBJ2-2, with TRBD1 matching 7 bases. The trim removed 4 bases at V and 10 bases at J, leaving 12 bases unmatched. CDR3 length: 15 amino acids. Germline V gene lookup returns CDR1 LGHNA and CDR2 YNFKEQ. The chain's CDR3 is CASSPQDRPFKELFF. The DNA for the CDR3 is TGTGCCAGCAGCCCGCAGGACAGGCCCTTTAAGGAGCTGTTTTTT.

In its sample, this clonotype was seen a few times. The chain's CDR3 is CASRGTGGVNEQYF. The DNA for the CDR3 is TGTGCCAGCAGGGGGACAGGGGGCGTGAACGAGCAGTACTTC. The chain is built from TRBV28 and TRBJ2-7; TRBD1 matches 12 bases. Germline CDR1 is MDHEN and CDR2 is SYDVKM. The CDR3 sequence is 14 residues long. J gave up 5 bases and V 6 bases, and 5 bases lay outside the gene matches.

This clonotype was seen more than once but under ten times. The rearrangement links TRBV20-1 to TRBJ1-6; 7 nucleotides line up with TRBD1. The CDR3 length is 15 residues. V trimming: 0 bases; J trimming: 9 bases; junction bases outside the gene matches: 8. Germline values: CDR1 DFQATT, CDR2 SNEGSKA (reference sequence). CDR3 DNA sequence: TGCAGTGCTAGAGATCAGGGGGGCCGGGGTTCACCCCTCCACTTT. Its protein is CSARDQGGRGSPLHF.

This clonotype was counted at least ten times. This chain connects TRBV6-2 or TRBV6-3 to TRBJ2-1; 9 bases are a match to TRBD2. The V gene end was trimmed by 4 bases and the J gene end by 1 base; junction bases not matched to a gene: 5. Per germline, CDR1 MNHEY and CDR2 SVGEGT. The CDR3 has 16 amino acids. CDR3 sequence reads: CASSSGAGGSYNEQFF. The CDR3, as DNA: TGTGCCAGCAGTTCTGGGGCGGGAGGGTCCTACAATGAGCAGTTCTTC.

For this clonotype: The germline gene is not matched at one end of the junction; a read error may be the cause. This rearrangement joins TRBV7-9 to TRBJ1-1; TRBD1 aligns across 8 bases. Looked up from germline, CDR1 is SEHNR and CDR2 is FQNEAQ (reference sequence). The CDR3 spans 14 residues. The CDR3 DNA sequence: TGTGCCAGCACCCCGACAGGGGTAAACACTGAAGCTCTCTTT. Translation: CASTPTGVNTEALF.

This clonotype was detected a few times. The J gene is TRBJ2-7, the V gene TRBV7-9; 13 nucleotides align to TRBD2. Germline V lookup: CDR1 SEHNR, CDR2 FQNEAQ (reference sequence). The CDR3 is 17 amino acids. Unmatched junction bases numbered 11, after V lost 5 bases and J lost 4 bases. CDR3 coding DNA: TGTGCCAGCAGCCCCGTACTGGGACTAGCGGGATGGTACGAGCAGTACTTC. It encodes CASSPVLGLAGWYEQYF.

This chain uses TRBV12-3 or TRBV12-4 with TRBJ2-3; possibly TRBD1 or TRBD2 for D (5 bases each). V was trimmed by 5 bases and J by 10 bases, leaving 13 bases between them. The CDR3 length is 12 residues. In DNA form, the CDR3 reads TGTGCCAGCAGTGCAGGGAGCAGGGCGCAGTATTTT. It specifies CASSAGSRAQYF.

In this sample, this clonotype turned up a few times. The chain uses TRBV7-6 and TRBJ2-7; 9 bases line up with TRBD1. Germline CDR1 reads SGHVS; CDR2 reads FNYEAQ. The V and J ends lost 4 bases and 2 bases, in that order; junction bases with no gene match: 6. This CDR3 has 15 amino acids. Written as DNA, the CDR3 is TGTGCCAGCAGCTCCCGGCGGGACAGGGCCTACGAGCAGTACTTC. It translates to CASSSRRDRAYEQYF.

This clonotype has only a few counts. Here the CDR3 DNA reads TGCAGTGCTAGGGCGGTTAGGCGGGGGGGCCGTAATGAGCAGTTCTTC. It codes for CSARAVRRGGRNEQFF. This sequence joins TRBV20-1 and TRBJ2-1, with 9 bases identical to TRBD2. V was clipped by 3 bases and J by 7 bases; unmatched bases: 13. The CDR3 is 16 residues long. CDR1 DFQATT and CDR2 SNEGSKA come from the germline V gene (reference sequence).

The rearrangement uses TRBV6-1 and TRBJ1-5; D remains ambiguous. The V gene's germline CDR1 is MNHNS and CDR2 SASEGT. Deletions cut 0 bases from V and 5 bases from J, with 14 bases between. The CDR3 runs 16 residues. CDR3 DNA sequence: TGTGCCAGCAGTGAAGCGCTGGGGATGAGATATCAGCCCCAGCATTTT. This sequence encodes CASSEALGMRYQPQHF.

This clonotype was recorded many times. The rearrangement uses TRBV7-3 and TRBJ2-1; 9 bases line up with TRBD1. The CDR3 loop spans 15 amino acids. Germline CDR1 and CDR2: SGHTA and FQGTGA. The V and J ends lost 2 bases and 2 bases, in that order; junction bases with no gene match: 1. The CDR3: CASSLGTGTYNEQFF. The DNA for the CDR3 is TGTGCCAGCAGCTTAGGGACAGGGACCTACAATGAGCAGTTCTTC. Full variable domain (missing parts from reference TRBV7-3 and TRBJ2-1): GAGVSQTPSNKVTEKGKYVELRCDPISGHTALYWYRQSLGQGPEFLIYFQGTGAADDSGLPNDRFFAVRPEGSVSTLKIQRTERGDSAVYLCASSLGTGTYNEQFFGPGTRLTVL.

This clonotype was detected many times. V usage is TRBV2 and J usage is TRBJ2-6, with D perhaps TRBD2 (6 bases). Germline CDR1 reads SNHLY; CDR2 reads FYNNEI. CDR3 size: 17 residues. V lost 6 bases and J lost 0, with 15 bases in between. The CDR3: CASRGGDGSSGANVLTF. CDR3 in DNA: TGTGCCAGCAGGGGGGGTGACGGCTCCTCTGGGGCCAACGTCCTGACTTTC. Variable domain in full (rest from reference TRBV2 and TRBJ2-6): EPEVTQTPSHQVTQMGQEVILRCVPISNHLYFYWYRQILGQKVEFLVSFYNNEISEKSEIFDDQFSVERPDGSNFTLKIRSTKLEDSAMYFCASRGGDGSSGANVLTFGAGSRLTVL.

This clonotype was seen more than once but under ten times. The chain has TRBV27 and TRBJ2-1, with 8 bases lining up with TRBD2. V shed 1 base, J shed 0 bases, and the junction held 5 bases outside the gene matches. Germline V gene data show CDR1 as MNHEY and CDR2 as SMNVEV (reference sequence). The CDR3 extends over 17 amino acids. CDR3 sequence reads: CASSLFGGRPSYNEQFF. CDR3 DNA sequence: TGTGCCAGCAGTTTATTCGGCGGGAGGCCCTCCTACAATGAGCAGTTCTTC.

This clonotype has more than one count but fewer than ten. The rearrangement links TRBV19 to TRBJ1-2; TRBD1 might be the D (5 bases). The CDR3 length is 13 residues. CDR1 and CDR2 from the germline V gene are LNHDA and SQIVND (reference sequence). V lost 2 bases to trimming and J lost 7 bases, with 11 bases between them. The CDR3 region has the DNA TGTGCCAGTAGTATAAGGGACCGCCCTGGCTACACCTTC. This codes for CASSIRDRPGYTF.

In its sample, this clonotype was seen a few times. This chain uses TRBV29-1 with TRBJ2-1; 12 bases align to TRBD2. The length of the CDR3 is 14 residues. V trimming: 6 bases; J trimming: 9 bases; junction bases outside the gene matches: 9. The germline V gene encodes CDR1 SQVTM and CDR2 ANQGSEA. The chain's CDR3 is CSVSSGGDYGEQFF. The CDR3 bases are TGCAGCGTGTCTAGCGGGGGGGATTATGGTGAGCAGTTCTTC.

There are many counts of this clonotype. V usage is TRBV20-1 and J usage is TRBJ2-7; possibly TRBD1 for D (6 bases). The CDR3 contains 13 residues. Trimming pared 5 bases from V and 1 base from J, leaving 12 bases between. Germline-derived CDR1 and CDR2 are DFQATT and SNEGSKA (reference sequence). The CDR3 is CSAAKTGSYEQYF. CDR3 in DNA: TGCAGTGCTGCAAAGACAGGTTCCTACGAGCAGTACTTC.

In its sample, this clonotype was seen a few times. The rearrangement links TRBV6-6 to TRBJ1-5; no clear D gene. CDR3 length equals 13 residues. Trimming took 1 base from V and 2 from J, leaving 3 bases between them. CDR1 and CDR2 from the germline V gene are MNHNY and SVGAGI (reference sequence). CDR3 loop: CASSYWGNQPQHF. The CDR3 DNA follows: TGTGCCAGCAGTTACTGGGGCAATCAGCCCCAGCATTTT.

This rearrangement joins TRBV9 to TRBJ2-1; D uncertain. CDR1 and CDR2 (germline): SGDLS, YYNGEE. The V end was cut by 4 bases, the J end by 4 bases, with 9 bases between. The CDR3 consists of 13 residues. Here the CDR3 reads CASSHNPYNEQFF. DNA of the CDR3: TGTGCCAGCAGCCATAATCCGTACAATGAGCAGTTCTTC.

With regard to this clonotype: This may stem from a read error, because a much larger clone lies one nucleotide away. CDR3 residues: CPSSDRASYEQYF. The CDR3, as DNA: TGTCCCAGCAGCGACAGGGCCTCCTACGAGCAGTACTTC. J is TRBJ2-7 and V is TRBV2, with TRBD1 matching 7 bases. This CDR3 contains 13 residues. Germline V gene data show CDR1 as SNHLY and CDR2 as FYNNEI. Looking up the rest from reference TRBV2 and TRBJ2-7 gives the full variable domain: EPEVTQTPSHQVTQMGQEVILRCVPISNHLYFYWYRQILGQKVEFLVSFYNNEISEKSEIFDDQFSVERPDGSNFTLKIRSTKLEDSAMYFCPSSDRASYEQYFGPGTRLTVT.

In its sample, this clonotype was seen many times. This chain connects TRBV29-1 to TRBJ2-7; D is possibly TRBD2 (6 bases). Per the germline V gene, CDR1 is SQVTM and CDR2 is ANQGSEA. The CDR3 has 13 residues. The CDR3 is CRPGGQKGYEQYF. CDR3 DNA: TGCAGGCCCGGAGGGCAGAAAGGCTACGAGCAGTACTTC.